This TCR beta chain was sequenced during a study of T cells in Graves' hyperthyroidism and ophthalmopathy. Study-level points and caveats: Blood also carried most thyroid clonotypes expanded above 0.001. A model using 13 V-J features told ophthalmopathy apart from stable hyperthyroidism.

Germline values: CDR1 LNHNV, CDR2 YYDKDF (reference sequence). Trimming at V came to 5 bases and at J to 6 bases, leaving 6 bases not matched to a gene. The CDR3 covers 13 residues. This clonotype was picked up many times. Its antigen is unidentified. Each ophthalmopathy patient scored at least 3 on the Clinical Activity Score and at least 4 on NOSPECS grade, with duration under 3 months. Clinical symptoms, serum thyroxine, TRAb, thyroid ultrasound and orbital computed tomography established diagnosis. RNA transcripts provided the source from which TCR beta CDR3 regions were amplified. Primed by the HTBI set, a first-round RT-PCR was run on the TCR CDR3. One entry per CDR3 protein, called by TCRdb with MiXCR from the multiplex PCR reads. The data show over 300,000 distinct CDR3 sequences, approximately 15% seen once.

Sequences were obtained from blood. This receptor was taken from a woman between 35 and 50 years old with Graves' ophthalmopathy. The chain joins TRBV15 to TRBJ2-7, with 8 bases aligning to TRBD1. The CDR3 DNA reads TGTGCCACCAGCCTGGACAGGGAAGGCGAGCAGTACTTC. It encodes CATSLDREGEQYF.